This T cell receptor beta chain was profiled in a study of blood T cells in healthy people across ages. Study context: Capturing about one barcoded beta molecule per two T cells was achieved by template switching. Findings of the study overall: The study could not conclusively compare naive and antigen-experienced cells, given its unsorted PBMCs. Investigators treated diversity estimates from one million T cells as underestimates.

Points on this clonotype: Its antigen is currently unknown.

CDR3 size: 11 residues. Trimming left V 6 bases short and J 7 bases short, with 10 bases between. Per the germline V gene, CDR1 is DFQATT and CDR2 is SNEGSKA (reference sequence). The second PCR ran roughly 7 to 11 cycles with a sample-barcoded 5' primer and J-beta primers. A template-switch adaptor containing 12 random nucleotides labeled each cDNA molecule. TCRdb processed the 5' RACE reads anew with MiXCR; each CDR3 protein has one entry. This table holds about 1,500,000 distinct CDR3 sequences, roughly 27% found once. The sample taken for sequencing was blood. This receptor was identified in a woman younger than 45 in good health. V and J are TRBV20-1 and TRBJ2-1; no clear D. As DNA, the CDR3 is TGCAGTGCCACCGGGCGGAATGAGCAGTTCTTC. Protein: CSATGRNEQFF.